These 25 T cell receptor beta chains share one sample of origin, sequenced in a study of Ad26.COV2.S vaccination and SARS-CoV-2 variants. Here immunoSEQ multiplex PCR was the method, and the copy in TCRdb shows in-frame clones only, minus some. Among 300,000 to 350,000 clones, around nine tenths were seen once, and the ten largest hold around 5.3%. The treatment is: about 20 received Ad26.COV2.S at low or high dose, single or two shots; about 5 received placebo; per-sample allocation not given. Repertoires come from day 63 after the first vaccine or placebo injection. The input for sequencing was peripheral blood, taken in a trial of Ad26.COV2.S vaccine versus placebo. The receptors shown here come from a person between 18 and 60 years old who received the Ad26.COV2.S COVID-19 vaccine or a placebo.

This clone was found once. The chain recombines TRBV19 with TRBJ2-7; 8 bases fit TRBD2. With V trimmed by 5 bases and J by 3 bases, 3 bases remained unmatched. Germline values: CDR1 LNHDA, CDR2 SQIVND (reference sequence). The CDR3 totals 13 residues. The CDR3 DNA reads TGTGCCAGTAGTCCGGGACTAGACTACGAGCAGTACTTC. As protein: CASSPGLDYEQYF.

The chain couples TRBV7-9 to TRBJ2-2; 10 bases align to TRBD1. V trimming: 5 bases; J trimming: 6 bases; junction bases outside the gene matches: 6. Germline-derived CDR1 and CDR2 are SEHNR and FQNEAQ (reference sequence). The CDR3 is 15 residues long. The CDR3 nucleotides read TGTGCCAGCAGCCAAGACAGGGGGCGGTCCGGGGAGCTGTTTTTT. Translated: CASSQDRGRSGELFF.

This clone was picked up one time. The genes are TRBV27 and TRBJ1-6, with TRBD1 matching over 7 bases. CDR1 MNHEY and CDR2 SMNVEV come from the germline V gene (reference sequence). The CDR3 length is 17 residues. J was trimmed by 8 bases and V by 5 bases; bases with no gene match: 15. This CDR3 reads CASSHQGQLLGYSPLHF. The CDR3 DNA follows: TGTGCCAGCAGTCACCAGGGACAGCTACTAGGGTATTCACCCCTCCACTTT.

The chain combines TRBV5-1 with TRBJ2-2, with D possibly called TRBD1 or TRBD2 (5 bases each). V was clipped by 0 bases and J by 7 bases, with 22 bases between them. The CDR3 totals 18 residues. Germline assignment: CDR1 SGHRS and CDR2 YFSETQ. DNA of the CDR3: TGCGCCAGCAGCTTGGAGGGGTCGGGGTTCTCGGGTTTCGGGGAGCTGTTTTTT. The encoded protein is CASSLEGSGFSGFGELFF.

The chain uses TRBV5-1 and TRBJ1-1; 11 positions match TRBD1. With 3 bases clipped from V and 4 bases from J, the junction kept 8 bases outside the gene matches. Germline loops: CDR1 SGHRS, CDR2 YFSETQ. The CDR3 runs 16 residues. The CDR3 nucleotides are TGCGCCAGCAGCTCCCGGACAGGGGGCGGATTCACTGAAGCTTTCTTT. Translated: CASSSRTGGGFTEAFF. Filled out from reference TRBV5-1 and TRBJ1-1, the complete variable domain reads KAGVTQTPRYLIKTRGQQVTLSCSPISGHRSVSWYQQTPGQGLQFLFEYFSETQRNKGNFPGRFSGRQFSNSRSEMNVSTLELGDSALYLCASSSRTGGGFTEAFFGQGTRLTVV.

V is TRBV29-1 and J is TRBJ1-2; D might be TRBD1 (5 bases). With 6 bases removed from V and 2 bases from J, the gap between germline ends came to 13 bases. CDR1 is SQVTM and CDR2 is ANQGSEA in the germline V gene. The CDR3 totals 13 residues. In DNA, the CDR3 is TGCAGCGTCCGCCCGACAGCGAACTATGGCTACACCTTC. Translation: CSVRPTANYGYTF.

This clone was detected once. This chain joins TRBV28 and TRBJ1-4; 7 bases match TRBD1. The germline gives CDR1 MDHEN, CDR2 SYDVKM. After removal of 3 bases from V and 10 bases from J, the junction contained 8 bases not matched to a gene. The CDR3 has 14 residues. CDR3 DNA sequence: TGTGCCAGCAGTTTGGCCAGGGGGACGGGAAAACTGTTTTTT. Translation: CASSLARGTGKLFF. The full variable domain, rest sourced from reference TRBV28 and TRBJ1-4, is DVKVTQSSRYLVKRTGEKVFLECVQDMDHENMFWYRQDPGLGLRLIYFSYDVKMKEKGDIPEGYSVSREKKERFSLILESASTNQTSMYLCASSLARGTGKLFFGSGTQLSVL.

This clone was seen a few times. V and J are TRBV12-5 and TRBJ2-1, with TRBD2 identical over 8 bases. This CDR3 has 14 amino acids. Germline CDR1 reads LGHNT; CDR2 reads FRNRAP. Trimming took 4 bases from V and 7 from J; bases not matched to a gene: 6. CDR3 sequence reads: CASGSGLDLNEQFF. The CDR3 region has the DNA TGTGCTAGTGGTTCGGGACTAGACTTAAATGAGCAGTTCTTC.

CDR3 amino acids: CASSLNPGDYGYTF. Here the CDR3 DNA reads TGTGCCAGCAGCTTAAACCCCGGGGACTATGGCTACACCTTC. The chain recombines TRBV7-3 with TRBJ1-2; D is undetermined. The CDR3 spans 14 residues. Looked up from germline, CDR1 is SGHTA and CDR2 is FQGTGA. V lost 1 base and J lost 3, with 9 bases in between.

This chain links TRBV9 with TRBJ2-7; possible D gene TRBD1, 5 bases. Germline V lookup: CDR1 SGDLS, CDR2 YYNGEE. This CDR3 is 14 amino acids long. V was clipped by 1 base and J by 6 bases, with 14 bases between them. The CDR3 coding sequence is TGTGCCAGCAGCGTAAGTTTGGGGCTTGCCGAGCAGTACTTC. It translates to CASSVSLGLAEQYF. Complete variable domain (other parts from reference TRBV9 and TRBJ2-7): DSGVTQTPKHLITATGQRVTLRCSPRSGDLSVYWYQQSLDQGLQFLIQYYNGEERAKGNILERFSAQQFPDLHSELNLSSLELGDSALYFCASSVSLGLAEQYFGPGTRLTVT.

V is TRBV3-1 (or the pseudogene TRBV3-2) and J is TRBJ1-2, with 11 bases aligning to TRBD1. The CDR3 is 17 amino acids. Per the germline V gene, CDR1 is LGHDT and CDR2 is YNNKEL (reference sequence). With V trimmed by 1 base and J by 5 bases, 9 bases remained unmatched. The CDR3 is CASSQGSWTGGRYGYTF. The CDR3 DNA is TGTGCCAGCAGCCAAGGGTCTTGGACAGGGGGCCGTTATGGCTACACCTTC.

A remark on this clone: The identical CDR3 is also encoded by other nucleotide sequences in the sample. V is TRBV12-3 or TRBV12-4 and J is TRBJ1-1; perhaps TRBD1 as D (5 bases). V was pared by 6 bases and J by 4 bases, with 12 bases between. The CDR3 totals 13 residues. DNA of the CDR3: TGTGCCAGCAGCCTGGGGGGTGGCACTGAAGCTTTCTTT. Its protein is CASSLGGGTEAFF.

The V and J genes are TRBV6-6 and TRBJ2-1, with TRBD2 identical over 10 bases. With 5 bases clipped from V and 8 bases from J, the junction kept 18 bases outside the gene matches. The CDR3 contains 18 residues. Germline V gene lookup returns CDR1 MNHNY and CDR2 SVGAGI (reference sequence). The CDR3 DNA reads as TGTGCCAGCAGTCCCCGGGCTCTTAGCGGGGGGCCGGGGGATGAGCAGTTCTTC. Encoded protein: CASSPRALSGGPGDEQFF.

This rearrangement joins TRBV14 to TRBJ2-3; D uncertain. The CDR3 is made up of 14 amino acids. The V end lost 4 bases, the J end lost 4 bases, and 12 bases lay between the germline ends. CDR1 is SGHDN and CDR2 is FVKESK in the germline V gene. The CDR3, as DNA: TGTGCCAGCAGCCGCTCCAATGTTGCAGATACGCAGTATTTT. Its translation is CASSRSNVADTQYF.

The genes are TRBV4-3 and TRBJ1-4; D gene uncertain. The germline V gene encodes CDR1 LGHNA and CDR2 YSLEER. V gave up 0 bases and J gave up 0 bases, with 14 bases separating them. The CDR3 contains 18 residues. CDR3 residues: CASSQDSWTPTTNEKLFF. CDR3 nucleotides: TGCGCCAGCAGCCAAGATTCGTGGACGCCCACAACTAATGAAAAACTGTTTTTT.

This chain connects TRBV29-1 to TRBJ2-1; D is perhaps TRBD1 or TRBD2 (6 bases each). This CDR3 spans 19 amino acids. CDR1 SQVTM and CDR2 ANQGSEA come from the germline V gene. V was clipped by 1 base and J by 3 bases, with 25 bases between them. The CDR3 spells CSVEGPGGLLNTNYNEQFF. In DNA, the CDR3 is TGCAGCGTTGAAGGACCCGGGGGCCTCCTTAACACGAACTACAATGAGCAGTTCTTC.

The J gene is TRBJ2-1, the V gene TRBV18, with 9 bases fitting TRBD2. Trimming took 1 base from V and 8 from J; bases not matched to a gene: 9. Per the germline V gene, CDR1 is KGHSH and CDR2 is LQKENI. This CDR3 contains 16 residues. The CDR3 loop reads CASSPRMAGGRDEQFF. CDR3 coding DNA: TGTGCCAGCTCACCACGTATGGCGGGGGGGCGCGATGAGCAGTTCTTC. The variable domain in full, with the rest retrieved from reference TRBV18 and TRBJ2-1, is NAGVMQNPRHLVRRRGQEARLRCSPMKGHSHVYWYRQLPEEGLKFMVYLQKENIIDESGMPKERFSAEFPKEGPSILRIQQVVRGDSAAYFCASSPRMAGGRDEQFFGPGTRLTVL.

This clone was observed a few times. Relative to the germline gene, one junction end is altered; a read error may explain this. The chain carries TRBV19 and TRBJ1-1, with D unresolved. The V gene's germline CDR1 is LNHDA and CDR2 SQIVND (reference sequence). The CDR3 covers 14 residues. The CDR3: CASSISGRLRGLWF. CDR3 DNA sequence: TGTGCCAGTAGTATTTCGGGCCGATTGAGAGGCCTTTGGTTT. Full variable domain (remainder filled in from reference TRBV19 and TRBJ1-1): DGGITQSPKYLFRKEGQNVTLSCEQNLNHDAMYWYRQDPGQGLRLIYYSQIVNDFQKGDIAEGYSVSREKKESFPLTVTSAQKNPTAFYLCASSISGRLRGLWFGQGTRLTVV.

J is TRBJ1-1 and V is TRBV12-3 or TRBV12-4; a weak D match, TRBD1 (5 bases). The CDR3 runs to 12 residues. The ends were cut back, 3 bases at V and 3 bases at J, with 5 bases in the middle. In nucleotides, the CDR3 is TGTGCCAGCAGTTTCAGGGACACTGAAGCTTTCTTT. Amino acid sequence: CASSFRDTEAFF.

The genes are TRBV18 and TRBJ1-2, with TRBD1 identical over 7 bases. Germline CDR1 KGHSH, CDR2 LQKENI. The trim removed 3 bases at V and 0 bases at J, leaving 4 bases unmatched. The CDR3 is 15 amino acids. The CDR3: CASSPRDSSNYGYTF. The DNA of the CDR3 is TGTGCCAGCTCACCGAGGGACAGCTCTAACTATGGCTACACCTTC.

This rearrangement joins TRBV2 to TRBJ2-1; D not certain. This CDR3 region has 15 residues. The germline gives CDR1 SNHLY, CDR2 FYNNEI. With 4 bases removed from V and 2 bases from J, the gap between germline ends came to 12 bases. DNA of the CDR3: TGTGCCAGCAGTGTTAATTTGTTGGCCTACAATGAGCAGTTCTTC. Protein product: CASSVNLLAYNEQFF.

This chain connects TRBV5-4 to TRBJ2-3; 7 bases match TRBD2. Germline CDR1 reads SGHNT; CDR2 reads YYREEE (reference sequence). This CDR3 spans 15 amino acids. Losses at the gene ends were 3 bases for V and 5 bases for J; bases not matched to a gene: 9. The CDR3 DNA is TGTGCCAGCAGCTCCAAGACTAGCTCAGTAGATACGCAGTATTTT. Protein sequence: CASSSKTSSVDTQYF.

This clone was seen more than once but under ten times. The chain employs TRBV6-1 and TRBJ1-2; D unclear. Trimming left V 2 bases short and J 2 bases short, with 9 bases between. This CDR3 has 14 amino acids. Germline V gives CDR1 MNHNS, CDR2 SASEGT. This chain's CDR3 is CASSEIPGNYGYTF. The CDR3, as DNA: TGTGCCAGCAGTGAAATCCCGGGGAACTATGGCTACACCTTC.

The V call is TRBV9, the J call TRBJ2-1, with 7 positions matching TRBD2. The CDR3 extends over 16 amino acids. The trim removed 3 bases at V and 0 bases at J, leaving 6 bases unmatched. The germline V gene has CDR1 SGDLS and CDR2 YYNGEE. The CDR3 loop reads CASSAGGAISYNEQFF. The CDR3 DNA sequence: TGTGCCAGCAGCGCGGGGGGAGCGATCTCCTACAATGAGCAGTTCTTC. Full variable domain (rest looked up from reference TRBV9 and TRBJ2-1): DSGVTQTPKHLITATGQRVTLRCSPRSGDLSVYWYQQSLDQGLQFLIQYYNGEERAKGNILERFSAQQFPDLHSELNLSSLELGDSALYFCASSAGGAISYNEQFFGPGTRLTVL.

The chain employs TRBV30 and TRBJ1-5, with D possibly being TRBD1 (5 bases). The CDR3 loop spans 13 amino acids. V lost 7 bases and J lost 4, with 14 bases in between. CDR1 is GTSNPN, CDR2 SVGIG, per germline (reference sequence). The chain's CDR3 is CAYGAGFNQPQHF. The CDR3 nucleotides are TGTGCCTATGGGGCAGGGTTTAATCAGCCCCAGCATTTT.